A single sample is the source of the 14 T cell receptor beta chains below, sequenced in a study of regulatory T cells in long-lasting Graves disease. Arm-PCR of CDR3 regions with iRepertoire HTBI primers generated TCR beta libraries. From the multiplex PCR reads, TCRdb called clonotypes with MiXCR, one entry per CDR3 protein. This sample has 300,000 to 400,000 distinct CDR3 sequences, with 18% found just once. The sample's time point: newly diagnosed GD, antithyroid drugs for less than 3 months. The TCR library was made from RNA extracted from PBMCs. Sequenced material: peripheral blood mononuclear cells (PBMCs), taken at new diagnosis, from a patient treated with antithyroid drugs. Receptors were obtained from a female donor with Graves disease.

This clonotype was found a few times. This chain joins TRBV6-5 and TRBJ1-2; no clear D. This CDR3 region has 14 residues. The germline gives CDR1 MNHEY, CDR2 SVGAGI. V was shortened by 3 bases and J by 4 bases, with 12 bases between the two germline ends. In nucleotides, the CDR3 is TGTGCCAGCAGTTATGTGGGCGCCGGCTATGGCTACACCTTC. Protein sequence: CASSYVGAGYGYTF.

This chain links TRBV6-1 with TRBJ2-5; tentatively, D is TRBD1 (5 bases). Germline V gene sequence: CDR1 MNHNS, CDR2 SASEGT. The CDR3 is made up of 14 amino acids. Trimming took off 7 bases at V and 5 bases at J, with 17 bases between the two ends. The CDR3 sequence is CASKQQQGRETQYF. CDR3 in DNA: TGTGCCAGCAAACAACAGCAGGGTCGTGAGACCCAGTACTTC.

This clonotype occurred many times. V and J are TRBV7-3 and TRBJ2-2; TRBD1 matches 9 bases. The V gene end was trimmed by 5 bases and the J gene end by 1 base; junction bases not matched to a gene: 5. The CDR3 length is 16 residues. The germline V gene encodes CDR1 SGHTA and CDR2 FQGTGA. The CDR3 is CASSRSTGGNTGELFF. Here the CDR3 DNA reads TGTGCCAGCAGCCGATCGACAGGGGGGAACACCGGGGAGCTGTTTTTT. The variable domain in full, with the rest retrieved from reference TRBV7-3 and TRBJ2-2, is GAGVSQTPSNKVTEKGKYVELRCDPISGHTALYWYRQSLGQGPEFLIYFQGTGAADDSGLPNDRFFAVRPEGSVSTLKIQRTERGDSAVYLCASSRSTGGNTGELFFGEGSRLTVL.

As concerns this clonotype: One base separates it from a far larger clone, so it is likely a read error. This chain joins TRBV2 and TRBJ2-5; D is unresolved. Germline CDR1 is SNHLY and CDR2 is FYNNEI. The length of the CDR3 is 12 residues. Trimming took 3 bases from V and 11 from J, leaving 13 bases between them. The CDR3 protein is CASSERQYEQYF. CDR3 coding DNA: TGTGCCAGCAGTGAGCGGCAGTATGAGCAGTACTTC.

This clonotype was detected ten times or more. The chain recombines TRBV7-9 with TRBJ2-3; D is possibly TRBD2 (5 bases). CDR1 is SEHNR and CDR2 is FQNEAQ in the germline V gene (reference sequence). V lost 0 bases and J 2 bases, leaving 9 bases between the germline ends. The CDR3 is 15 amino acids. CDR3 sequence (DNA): TGTGCCAGCAGCTTAGCGGGAGCAGTCACAGATACGCAGTATTTT. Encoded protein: CASSLAGAVTDTQYF.

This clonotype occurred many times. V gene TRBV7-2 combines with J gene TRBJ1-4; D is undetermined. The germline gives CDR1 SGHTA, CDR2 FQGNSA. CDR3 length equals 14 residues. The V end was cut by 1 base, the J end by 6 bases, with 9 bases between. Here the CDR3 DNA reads TGTGCCAGCAGCTTAGTATCCGGGTATGAAAAACTGTTTTTT. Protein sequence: CASSLVSGYEKLFF.

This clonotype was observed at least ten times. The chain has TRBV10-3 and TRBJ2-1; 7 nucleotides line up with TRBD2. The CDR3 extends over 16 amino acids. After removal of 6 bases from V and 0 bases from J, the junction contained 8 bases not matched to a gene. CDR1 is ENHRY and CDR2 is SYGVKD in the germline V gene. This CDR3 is CAIREASGTSYNEQFF. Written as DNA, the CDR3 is TGTGCCATCAGGGAGGCTAGCGGAACCTCCTACAATGAGCAGTTCTTC.

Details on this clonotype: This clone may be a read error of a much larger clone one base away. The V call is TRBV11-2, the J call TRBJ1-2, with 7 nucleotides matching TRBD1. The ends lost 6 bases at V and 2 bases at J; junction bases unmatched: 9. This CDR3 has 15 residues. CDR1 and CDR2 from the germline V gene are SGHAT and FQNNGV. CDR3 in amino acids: CASSQTGTVNYGYTF. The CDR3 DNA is TGTGCCAGCAGTCAAACCGGGACAGTGAACTATGGCTACACCTTC.

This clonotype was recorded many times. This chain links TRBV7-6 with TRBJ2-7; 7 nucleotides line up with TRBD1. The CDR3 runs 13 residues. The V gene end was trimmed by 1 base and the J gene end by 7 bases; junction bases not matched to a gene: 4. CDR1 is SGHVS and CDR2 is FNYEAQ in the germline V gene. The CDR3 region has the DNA TGTGCCAGCAGCTTAGGGACAGGAAAAGAGCAGTACTTC. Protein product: CASSLGTGKEQYF.

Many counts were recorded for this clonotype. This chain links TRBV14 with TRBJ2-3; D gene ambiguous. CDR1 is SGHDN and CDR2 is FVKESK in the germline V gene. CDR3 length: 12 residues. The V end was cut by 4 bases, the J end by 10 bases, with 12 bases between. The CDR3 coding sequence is TGTGCCAGCAGCCTCACTGCGTATGCGCAGTATTTT. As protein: CASSLTAYAQYF.

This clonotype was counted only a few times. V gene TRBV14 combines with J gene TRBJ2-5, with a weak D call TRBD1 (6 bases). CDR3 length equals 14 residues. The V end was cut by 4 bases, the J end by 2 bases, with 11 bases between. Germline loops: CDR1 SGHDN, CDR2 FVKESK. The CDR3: CASSRGQPQETQYF. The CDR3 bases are TGTGCCAGCAGCCGCGGACAGCCACAAGAGACCCAGTACTTC.

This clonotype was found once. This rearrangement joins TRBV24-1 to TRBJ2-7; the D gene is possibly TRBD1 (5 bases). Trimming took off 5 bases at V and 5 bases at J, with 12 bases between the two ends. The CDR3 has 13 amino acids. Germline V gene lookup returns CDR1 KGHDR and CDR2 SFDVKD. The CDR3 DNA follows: TGTGCCACCAGTGCCGGACATTACCACGAGCAGTACTTC. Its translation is CATSAGHYHEQYF.

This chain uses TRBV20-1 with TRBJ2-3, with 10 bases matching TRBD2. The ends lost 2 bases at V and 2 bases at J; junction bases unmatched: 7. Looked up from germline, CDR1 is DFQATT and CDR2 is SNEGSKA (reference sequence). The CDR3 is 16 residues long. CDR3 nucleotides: TGCAGTGCTAGACCTCTAGCGGGAGCGCACACAGATACGCAGTATTTT. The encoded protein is CSARPLAGAHTDTQYF.

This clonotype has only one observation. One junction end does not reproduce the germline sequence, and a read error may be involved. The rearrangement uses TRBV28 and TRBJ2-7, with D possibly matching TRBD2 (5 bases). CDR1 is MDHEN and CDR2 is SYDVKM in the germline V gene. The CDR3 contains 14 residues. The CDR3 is CASGFVLGTYEQYF. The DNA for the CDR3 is TGTGCCAGCGGTTTTGTTCTCGGGACCTACGAGCAGTACTTC.